This T cell receptor (beta chain) was recorded in a study of cytomegalovirus exposure and HLA in healthy donors. Study-wide points: Reported performance of the classifier showed diagnosis of cytomegalovirus status with high specificity and sensitivity. The study put 150 or so TCR beta chains on its list as cytomegalovirus-associated.

As to this clone: Its antigen is unidentified.

Germline CDR1 and CDR2: SGHTA and FQGNSA. The CDR3 has 15 residues. Between the trimmed V and J ends, which lost 5 bases and 2 bases, there was a span of 16 bases. Here immunoSEQ multiplex PCR was the method, and the copy in TCRdb shows in-frame clones only, minus some. The sample carries 55,000 to 80,000 clones, 85% to 95% recorded once. The sequencing sample was made of PBMCs. The receptor's source is a man younger than 35 in good health and CMV-seronegative. The chain combines TRBV7-2 with TRBJ2-7, with D maybe TRBD2 (7 bases). For the CDR3, the DNA is TGTGCCAGCAGCCCCGGGGGGCAAGGAACCTACGAGCAGTACTTC. This codes for CASSPGGQGTYEQYF. The whole variable domain, filled in from reference TRBV7-2 and TRBJ2-7, reads GAGVSQSPSNKVTEKGKDVELRCDPISGHTALYWYRQSLGQGLEFLIYFQGNSAPDKSGLPSDRFSAERTGGSVSTLTIQRTQQEDSAVYLCASSPGGQGTYEQYFGPGTRLTVT.